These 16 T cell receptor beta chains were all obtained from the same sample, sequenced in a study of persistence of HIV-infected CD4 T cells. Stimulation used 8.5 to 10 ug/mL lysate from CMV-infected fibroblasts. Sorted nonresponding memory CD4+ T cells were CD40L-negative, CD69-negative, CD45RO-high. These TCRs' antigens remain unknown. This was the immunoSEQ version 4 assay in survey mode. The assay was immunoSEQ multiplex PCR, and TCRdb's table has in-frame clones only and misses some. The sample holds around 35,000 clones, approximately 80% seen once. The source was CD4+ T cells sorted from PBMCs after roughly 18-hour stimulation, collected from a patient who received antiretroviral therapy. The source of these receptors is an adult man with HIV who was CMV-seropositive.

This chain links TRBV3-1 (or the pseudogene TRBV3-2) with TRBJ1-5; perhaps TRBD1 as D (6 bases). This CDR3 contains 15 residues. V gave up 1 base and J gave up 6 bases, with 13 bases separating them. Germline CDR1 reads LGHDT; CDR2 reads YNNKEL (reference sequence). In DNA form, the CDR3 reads TGTGCCAGCAGCCAAGTAATGGGGGCCAGTCAGCCCCAGCATTTT. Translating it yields CASSQVMGASQPQHF.

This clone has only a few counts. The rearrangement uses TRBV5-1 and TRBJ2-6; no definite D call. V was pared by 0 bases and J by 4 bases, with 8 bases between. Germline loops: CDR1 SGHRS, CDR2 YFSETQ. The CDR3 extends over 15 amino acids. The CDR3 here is CASSLDVRGANVLTF. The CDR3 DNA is TGCGCCAGCAGCTTGGACGTAAGGGGGGCCAACGTCCTGACTTTC.

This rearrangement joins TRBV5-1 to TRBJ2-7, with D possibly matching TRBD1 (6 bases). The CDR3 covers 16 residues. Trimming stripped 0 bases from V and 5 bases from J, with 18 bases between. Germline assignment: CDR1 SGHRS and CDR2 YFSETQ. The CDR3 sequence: CASSLEPGAPSNEQYF. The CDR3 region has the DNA TGCGCCAGCAGCTTGGAGCCAGGGGCTCCTTCGAACGAGCAGTACTTC.

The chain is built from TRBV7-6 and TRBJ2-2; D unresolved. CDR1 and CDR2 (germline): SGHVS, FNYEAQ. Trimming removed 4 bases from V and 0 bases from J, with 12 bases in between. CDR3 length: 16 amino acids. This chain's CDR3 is CASSSKALANTGELFF. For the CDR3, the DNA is TGTGCCAGCAGCTCCAAGGCCCTAGCGAACACCGGGGAGCTGTTTTTT.

As DNA, the CDR3 is TGTGCCAGCACAGAGGAGTTTAACTATGGCTACACCTTC. It is translated as CASTEEFNYGYTF. This chain connects TRBV28 to TRBJ1-2; D gene uncertain. Germline V gives CDR1 MDHEN, CDR2 SYDVKM. The CDR3 runs 13 residues. V lost 7 bases, J lost 1 base, and 10 bases lay in between.

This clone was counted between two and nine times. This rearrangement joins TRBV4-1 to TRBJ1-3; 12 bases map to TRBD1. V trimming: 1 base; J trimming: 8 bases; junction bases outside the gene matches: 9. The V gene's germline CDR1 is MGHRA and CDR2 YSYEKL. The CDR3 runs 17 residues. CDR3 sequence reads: CASSQAGTGGASDTIYF. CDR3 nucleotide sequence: TGCGCCAGCAGCCAAGCCGGGACAGGGGGCGCGTCAGACACCATATATTTT.

CDR3 nucleotides: TGTGCCAGCAGTTACGACCAGGGCTCCGGGACTGAAGCTTTCTTT. As protein: CASSYDQGSGTEAFF. The genes are TRBV6-5 and TRBJ1-1, with a weak D call TRBD1 (5 bases). The CDR3 is made up of 15 amino acids. V lost 2 bases, J lost 5 bases, and 15 bases lay in between. Germline V lookup: CDR1 MNHEY, CDR2 SVGAGI.

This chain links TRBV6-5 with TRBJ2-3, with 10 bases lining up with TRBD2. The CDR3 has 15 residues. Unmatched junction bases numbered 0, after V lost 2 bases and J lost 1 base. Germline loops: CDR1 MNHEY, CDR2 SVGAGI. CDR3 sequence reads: CASSYTSGGTDTQYF. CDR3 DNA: TGTGCCAGCAGTTACACTAGCGGGGGCACAGATACGCAGTATTTT.

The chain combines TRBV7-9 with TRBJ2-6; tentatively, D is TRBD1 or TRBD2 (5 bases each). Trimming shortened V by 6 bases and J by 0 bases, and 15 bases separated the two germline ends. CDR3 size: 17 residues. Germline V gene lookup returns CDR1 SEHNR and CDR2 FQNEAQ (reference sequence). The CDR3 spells CASSPGTSLSGANVLTF. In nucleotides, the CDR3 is TGTGCCAGCAGTCCCGGGACGTCTCTCTCTGGGGCCAACGTCCTGACTTTC.

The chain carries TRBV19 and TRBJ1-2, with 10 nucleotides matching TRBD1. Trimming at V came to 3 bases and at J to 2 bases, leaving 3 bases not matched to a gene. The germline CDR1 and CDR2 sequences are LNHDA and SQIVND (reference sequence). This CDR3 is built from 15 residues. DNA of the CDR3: TGTGCCAGTAGTATCTCGACAGGGGGCAACTATGGCTACACCTTC. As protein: CASSISTGGNYGYTF.

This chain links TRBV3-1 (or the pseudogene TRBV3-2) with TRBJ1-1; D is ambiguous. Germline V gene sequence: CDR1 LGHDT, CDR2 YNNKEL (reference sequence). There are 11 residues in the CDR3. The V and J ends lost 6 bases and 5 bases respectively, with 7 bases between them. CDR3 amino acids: CASSRGTEAFF. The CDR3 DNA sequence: TGTGCCAGCAGTCGAGGGACTGAAGCTTTCTTT.

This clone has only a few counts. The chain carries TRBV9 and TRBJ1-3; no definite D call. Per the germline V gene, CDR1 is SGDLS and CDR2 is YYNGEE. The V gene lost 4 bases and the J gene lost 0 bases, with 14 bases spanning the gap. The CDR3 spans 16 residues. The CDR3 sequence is CASSPRSGYSGNTIYF. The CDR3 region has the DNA TGTGCCAGCAGCCCTCGCTCGGGCTACTCTGGAAACACCATATATTTT.

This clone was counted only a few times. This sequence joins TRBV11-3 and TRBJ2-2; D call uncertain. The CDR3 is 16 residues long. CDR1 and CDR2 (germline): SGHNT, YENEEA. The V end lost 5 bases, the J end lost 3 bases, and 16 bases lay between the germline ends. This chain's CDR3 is CASSQGPARDTGELFF. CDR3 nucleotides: TGTGCCAGCAGCCAAGGTCCCGCTAGAGACACCGGGGAGCTGTTTTTT.

The CDR3 DNA is TGTGCCAGCAAGCTTGAGGGGGGGGCTTACAACGAGCAGTACTTC. Translating gives CASKLEGGAYNEQYF. The genes are TRBV5-4 and TRBJ2-7, with D possibly matching TRBD2 (7 bases). Between the trimmed V and J ends, which lost 6 bases and 5 bases, there was a span of 21 bases. The CDR3 has 15 amino acids. Germline V lookup: CDR1 SGHNT, CDR2 YYREEE (reference sequence). Full variable domain (remainder filled in from reference TRBV5-4 and TRBJ2-7): ETGVTQSPTHLIKTRGQQVTLRCSSQSGHNTVSWYQQALGQGPQFIFQYYREEENGRGNFPPRFSGLQFPNYSSELNVNALELDDSALYLCASKLEGGAYNEQYFGPGTRLTVT.

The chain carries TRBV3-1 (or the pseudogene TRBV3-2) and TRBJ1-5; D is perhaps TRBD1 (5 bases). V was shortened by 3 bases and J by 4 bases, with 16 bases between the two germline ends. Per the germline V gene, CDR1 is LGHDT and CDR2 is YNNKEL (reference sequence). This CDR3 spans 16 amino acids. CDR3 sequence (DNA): TGTGCCAGCAGCCACCAGGGACGGGGTACTAATCAGCCCCAGCATTTT. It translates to CASSHQGRGTNQPQHF.

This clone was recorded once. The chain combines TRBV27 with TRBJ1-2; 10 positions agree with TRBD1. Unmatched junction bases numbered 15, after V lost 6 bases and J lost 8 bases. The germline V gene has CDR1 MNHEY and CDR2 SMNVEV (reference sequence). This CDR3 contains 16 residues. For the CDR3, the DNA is TGTGCCAGCAGCCCAATATGGACAGGGGGGAAAGGAGGCTACACCTTC. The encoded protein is CASSPIWTGGKGGYTF.